The next 7 T cell receptor beta chains were all read from a single sample in a study of T cell responses to AZD1222 COVID-19 vaccine. Data came from immunoSEQ multiplex PCR; TCRdb stores just in-frame clones and leaves some out. The sample lists approximately 120,000 clones, around 90% occurring once. This material consisted of peripheral blood, taken on day 0 of MenACWY control vaccination. The receptors were gathered from an adult in good health.

The chain has TRBV13 and TRBJ2-7; no clear D. There are 14 residues in the CDR3. The germline gives CDR1 PRHDT, CDR2 FYEKMQ (reference sequence). V dropped 4 bases and J dropped 3 bases, with 13 bases sitting between them. The CDR3 region has the DNA TGTGCCAGCAGCTATGACTCGGTTGGCTACGAGCAGTACTTC. Its translation: CASSYDSVGYEQYF.

The chain couples TRBV9 to TRBJ1-2; TRBD1 might be the D (6 bases). V lost 4 bases, J lost 4 bases, and 17 bases lay in between. CDR1 is SGDLS, CDR2 YYNGEE, per germline. This CDR3 has 15 amino acids. The CDR3 DNA reads TGTGCCAGCAGCCCCTCAGGGGAGATTGGCTATGGCTACACCTTC. Translating gives CASSPSGEIGYGYTF.

The V and J genes are TRBV11-1 and TRBJ2-1; D is unclear. The CDR3 consists of 16 residues. Per the germline V gene, CDR1 is SGHAT and CDR2 is FQDESV (reference sequence). Trimming took off 5 bases at V and 0 bases at J, with 14 bases between the two ends. The CDR3 bases are TGTGCCAGCAGCCCCTCGGGTGGTCTCTCCTACAATGAGCAGTTCTTC. Translating it yields CASSPSGGLSYNEQFF.

The chain recombines TRBV4-2 with TRBJ2-7; 7 bases fit TRBD2. V lost 1 base and J lost 1; bases outside the gene matches: 1. Germline V gene sequence: CDR1 LGHNA, CDR2 YNFKEQ. The CDR3 runs to 14 residues. The CDR3 region has the DNA TGTGCCAGCAGCCAAGTCGGGGGGTCCTACGAGCAGTACTTC. This encodes CASSQVGGSYEQYF.

V is TRBV11-3 and J is TRBJ2-5, with 11 bases that match TRBD2. CDR1 and CDR2 (germline): SGHNT, YENEEA. The V and J ends lost 1 base and 2 bases, in that order; junction bases with no gene match: 9. The CDR3 has 18 residues. In DNA, the CDR3 is TGTGCCAGCAGCTTAGGGATAACTAGCGGGGGCCTACAAGAGACCCAGTACTTC. The encoded protein is CASSLGITSGGLQETQYF.

The V gene is TRBV10-2, the J gene TRBJ1-2, with D perhaps matching TRBD1 (6 bases). Germline CDR1 and CDR2: WSHSY and SAAADI. The germline V and J ends were trimmed by 6 bases and 4 bases, with 12 bases remaining between them. CDR3 length: 13 residues. The CDR3 is CASRAGQLYGYTF. The CDR3 DNA reads as TGCGCCAGCAGAGCCGGACAGCTCTATGGCTACACCTTC.

The chain carries TRBV19 and TRBJ2-7, with a weak D call TRBD1 (7 bases). From germline, CDR1 is LNHDA and CDR2 SQIVND (reference sequence). The CDR3 contains 16 residues. Deletions cut 0 bases from V and 2 bases from J, with 14 bases between. CDR3 nucleotides: TGTGCCAGTAGTATAGATTTGGAGGGGGCAGCCTACGAGCAGTACTTC. Translation: CASSIDLEGAAYEQYF.